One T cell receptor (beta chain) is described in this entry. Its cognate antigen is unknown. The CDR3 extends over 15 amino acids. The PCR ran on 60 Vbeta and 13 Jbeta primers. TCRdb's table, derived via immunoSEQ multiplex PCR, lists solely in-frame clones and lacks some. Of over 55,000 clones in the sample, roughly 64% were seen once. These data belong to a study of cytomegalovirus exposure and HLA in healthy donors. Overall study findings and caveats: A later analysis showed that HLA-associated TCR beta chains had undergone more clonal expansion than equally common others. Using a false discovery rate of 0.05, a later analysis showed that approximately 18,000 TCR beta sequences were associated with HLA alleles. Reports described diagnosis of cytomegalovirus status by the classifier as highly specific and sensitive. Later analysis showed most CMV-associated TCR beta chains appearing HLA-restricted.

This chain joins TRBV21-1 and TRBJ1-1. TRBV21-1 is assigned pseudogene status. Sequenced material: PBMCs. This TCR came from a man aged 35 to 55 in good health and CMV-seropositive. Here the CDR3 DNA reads TGTGCCAGCAGCAAAGGAGGCAGCGCGAACACTGAAGCTTTCTTT. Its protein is CASSKGGSANTEAFF.